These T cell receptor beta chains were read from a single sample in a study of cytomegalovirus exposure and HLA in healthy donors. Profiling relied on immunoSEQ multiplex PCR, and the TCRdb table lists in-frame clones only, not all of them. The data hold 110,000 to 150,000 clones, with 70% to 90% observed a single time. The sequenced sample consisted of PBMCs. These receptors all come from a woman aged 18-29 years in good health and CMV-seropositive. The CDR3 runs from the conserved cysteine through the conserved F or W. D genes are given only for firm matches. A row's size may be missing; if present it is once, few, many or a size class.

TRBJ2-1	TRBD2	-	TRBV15	CATSRAPAGGPYNEQFF	TGTGCCACCAGCAGAGCCCCAGCGGGGGGACCCTACAATGAGCAGTTCTTC
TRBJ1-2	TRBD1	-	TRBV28	CASSLRQGVNGYTF	TGTGCCAGCAGTTTGCGACAGGGTGTAAACGGCTACACCTTC
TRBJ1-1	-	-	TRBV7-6	CASSLAQGPRTEAFF	TGTGCCAGCAGCTTAGCGCAGGGGCCGAGAACTGAAGCTTTCTTT
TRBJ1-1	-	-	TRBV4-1	CASSQEPRKNTEAFF	TGCGCCAGCAGCCAAGAACCCAGGAAGAACACTGAAGCTTTCTTT
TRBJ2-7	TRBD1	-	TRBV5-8	CASSLPSGGLDEQYF	TGTGCCAGCAGCTTGCCGTCAGGGGGCCTAGACGAGCAGTACTTC
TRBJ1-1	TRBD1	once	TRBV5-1	CASSFWDRDREAFF	TGCGCCAGCAGCTTCTGGGACCGGGACAGGGAAGCTTTCTTT
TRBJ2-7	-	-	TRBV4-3	CASSPYRGYEQYF	TGCGCCAGCAGCCCATATCGGGGATACGAGCAGTACTTC
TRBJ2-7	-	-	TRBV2	CASSVDMYEQYF	TGTGCCAGCAGTGTGGACATGTACGAGCAGTACTTC
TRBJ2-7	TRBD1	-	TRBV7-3	CASSLDRAYEQYF	TGTGCCAGCAGCCTGGACAGGGCCTACGAGCAGTACTTC
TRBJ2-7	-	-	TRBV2	CASRGTSYEQYF	TGTGCCAGCCGAGGCACCTCCTACGAGCAGTACTTC